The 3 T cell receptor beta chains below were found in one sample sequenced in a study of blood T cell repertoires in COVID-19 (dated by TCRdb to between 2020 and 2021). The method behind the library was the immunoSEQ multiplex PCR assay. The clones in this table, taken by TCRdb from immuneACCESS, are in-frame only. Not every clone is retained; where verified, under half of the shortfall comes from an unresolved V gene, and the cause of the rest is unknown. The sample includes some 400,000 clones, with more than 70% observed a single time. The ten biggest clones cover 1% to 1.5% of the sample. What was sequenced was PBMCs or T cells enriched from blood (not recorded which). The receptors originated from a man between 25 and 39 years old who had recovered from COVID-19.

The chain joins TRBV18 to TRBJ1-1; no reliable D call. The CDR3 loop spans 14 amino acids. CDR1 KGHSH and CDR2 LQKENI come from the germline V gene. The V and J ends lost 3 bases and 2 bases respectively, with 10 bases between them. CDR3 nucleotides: TGTGCCAGCTCACCCGCTGCAGATAACACTGAAGCTTTCTTT. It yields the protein CASSPAADNTEAFF. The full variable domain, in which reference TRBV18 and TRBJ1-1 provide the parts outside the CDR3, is NAGVMQNPRHLVRRRGQEARLRCSPMKGHSHVYWYRQLPEEGLKFMVYLQKENIIDESGMPKERFSAEFPKEGPSILRIQQVVRGDSAAYFCASSPAADNTEAFFGQGTRLTVV.

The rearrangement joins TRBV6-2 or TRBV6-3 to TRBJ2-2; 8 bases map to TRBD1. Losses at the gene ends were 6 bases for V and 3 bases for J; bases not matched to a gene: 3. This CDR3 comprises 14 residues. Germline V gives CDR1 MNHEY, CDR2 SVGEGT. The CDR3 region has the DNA TGTGCCAGCAGCTTCAGGGGGCACACCGGGGAGCTGTTTTTT. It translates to CASSFRGHTGELFF.

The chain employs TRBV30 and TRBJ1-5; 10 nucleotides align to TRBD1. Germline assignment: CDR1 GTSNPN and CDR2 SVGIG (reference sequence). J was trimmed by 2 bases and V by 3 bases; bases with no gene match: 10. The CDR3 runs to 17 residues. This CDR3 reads CAWRGTGAVFGNQPQHF. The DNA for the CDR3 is TGTGCCTGGAGGGGGACAGGGGCCGTGTTTGGCAATCAGCCCCAGCATTTT.